Below, 6 T cell receptor beta chains from the same sample are listed, as sequenced in a study of blood T cell repertoires in COVID-19. Produced via immunoSEQ multiplex PCR; TCRdb's table is partial and in-frame only. The sample records over 130,000 clones, 85% being singletons. The specimen sequenced was peripheral blood. Receptors originate from a man in his fifties with acute or convalescent COVID-19.

This chain connects TRBV14 to TRBJ2-5, with D possibly TRBD1 on 7 matching bases. The CDR3 is made up of 16 amino acids. Trimming pared 3 bases from V and 5 bases from J, leaving 19 bases between. Germline V gene sequence: CDR1 SGHDN, CDR2 FVKESK. The CDR3 DNA reads as TGTGCCAGCAGCCAGGACGGACCAGGGGGGCTGGAGACCCAGTACTTC. Translated, it gives CASSQDGPGGLETQYF.

This chain uses TRBV3-1 (or the pseudogene TRBV3-2) with TRBJ1-1; D gene ambiguous. Trimming removed 1 base at V and 6 bases at J, with 12 bases between. The CDR3 sequence is 14 residues long. Germline V lookup: CDR1 LGHDT, CDR2 YNNKEL (reference sequence). CDR3 amino acids: CASSQGSRLSEAFF. The CDR3 DNA sequence: TGTGCCAGCAGCCAAGGGTCAAGACTTTCTGAAGCTTTCTTT.

The chain carries TRBV11-3 and TRBJ2-1; TRBD2 matches 7 bases. This CDR3 contains 12 residues. J was trimmed by 8 bases and V by 3 bases; bases with no gene match: 1. The germline CDR1 and CDR2 sequences are SGHNT and YENEEA. This CDR3 is CASSLTSHEQFF. The CDR3 region has the DNA TGTGCCAGCAGCTTGACTAGCCATGAGCAGTTCTTC.

This chain links TRBV7-2 with TRBJ1-4, with a possible D match to TRBD1 (6 bases). Germline loops: CDR1 SGHTA, CDR2 FQGNSA. Between the trimmed V and J ends, which lost 3 bases and 8 bases, there was a span of 13 bases. CDR3 size: 14 residues. CDR3 residues: CASSLLGTYEKLFF. CDR3 nucleotide sequence: TGTGCCAGCAGCTTGCTCGGGACATACGAAAAACTGTTTTTT.

The chain combines TRBV5-5 with TRBJ1-5; D is undetermined. CDR3 length: 15 residues. CDR1 and CDR2 from the germline V gene are SGHKS and YYEKEE (reference sequence). Trimming removed 0 bases at V and 5 bases at J, with 12 bases between. The CDR3 nucleotides are TGTGCCAGCAGCTTGGTAGTGCATCAGGATCAGCCCCAGCATTTT. Protein: CASSLVVHQDQPQHF.

V and J are TRBV2 and TRBJ1-2; 7 bases are a match to TRBD1. CDR1 and CDR2 (germline): SNHLY, FYNNEI. V lost 5 bases, J lost 5 bases, and 5 bases stayed unmatched. The CDR3 extends over 13 amino acids. CDR3 bases: TGTGCCAGCAGTACAGGGGACCAATATGGCTACACCTTC. It is translated as CASSTGDQYGYTF.